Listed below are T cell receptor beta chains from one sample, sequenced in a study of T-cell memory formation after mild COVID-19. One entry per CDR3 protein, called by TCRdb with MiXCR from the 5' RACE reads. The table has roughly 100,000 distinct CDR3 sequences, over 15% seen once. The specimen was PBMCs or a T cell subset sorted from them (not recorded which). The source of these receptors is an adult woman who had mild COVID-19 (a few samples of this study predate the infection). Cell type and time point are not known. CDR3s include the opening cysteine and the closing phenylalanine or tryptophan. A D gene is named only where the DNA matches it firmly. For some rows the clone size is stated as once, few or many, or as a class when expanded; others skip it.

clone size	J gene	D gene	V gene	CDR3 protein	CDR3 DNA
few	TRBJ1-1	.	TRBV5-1	CASSLQGDTEAFF	TGCGCCAGCAGCCTACAGGGTGATACTGAAGCTTTCTTT
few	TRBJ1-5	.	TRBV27	CASSTLWGGNQPQHF	TGTGCCAGCAGCACACTCTGGGGGGGCAATCAGCCCCAGCATTTT
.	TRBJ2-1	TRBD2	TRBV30	CAWSVRRGEQFF	TGTGCCTGGAGTGTGAGGCGGGGGGAGCAGTTCTTC
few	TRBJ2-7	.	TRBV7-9	CASSSRQYYEQYF	TGTGCCAGCAGCTCCCGACAGTACTACGAGCAGTACTTC
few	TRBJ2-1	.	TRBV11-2	CASSLAGLWNEQFF	TGTGCCAGCAGCTTAGCCGGGTTATGGAATGAGCAGTTCTTC
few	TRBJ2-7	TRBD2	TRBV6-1	CASRQEGTSGGPAYEQYF	TGTGCCAGCAGACAAGAAGGGACTAGCGGGGGCCCCGCCTACGAGCAGTACTTC
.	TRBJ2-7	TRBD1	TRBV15	CATSSRSGTAYEQYF	TGTGCCACCAGCAGTCGCTCCGGGACAGCCTACGAGCAGTACTTC
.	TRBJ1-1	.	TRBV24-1	CATSEGTEAFF	TGTGCCACCAGTGAGGGGACTGAAGCTTTCTTT
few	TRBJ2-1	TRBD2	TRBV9	CASSAEAGARNEQFF	TGTGCCAGCAGCGCCGAAGCGGGGGCCAGGAATGAGCAGTTCTTC
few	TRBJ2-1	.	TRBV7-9	CASSRRNYEQFF	TGTGCCAGCAGCCGGAGAAACTATGAGCAGTTCTTC
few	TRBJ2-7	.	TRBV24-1	CATSDSAYEQYF	TGTGCCACCAGTGATTCGGCCTACGAGCAGTACTTC
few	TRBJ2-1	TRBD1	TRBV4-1	CASSRSQGRNEQFF	TGCGCCAGCAGCCGGTCACAGGGGAGAAATGAGCAGTTCTTC
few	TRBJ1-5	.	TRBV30	CAWSGGGAGNQPQHF	TGTGCCTGGAGCGGCGGAGGGGCCGGCAATCAGCCCCAGCATTTT
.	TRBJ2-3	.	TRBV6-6	CASSYIRTDTQYF	TGTGCCAGCAGTTACATCCGAACAGATACGCAGTATTTT
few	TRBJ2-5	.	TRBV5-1	CASSSRLETQYF	TGCGCCAGCAGCTCCAGGCTAGAGACCCAGTACTTC
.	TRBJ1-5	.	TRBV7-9	CASSLAGPRQPQHF	TGTGCCAGCAGCTTAGCGGGCCCTCGGCAGCCCCAGCATTTT
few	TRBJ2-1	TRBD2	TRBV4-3	CASSHRGLAVGNEQFF	TGCGCCAGCAGCCATAGGGGACTAGCGGTTGGGAATGAGCAGTTCTTC
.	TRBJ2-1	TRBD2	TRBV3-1	CASSQGWRGDNEQFF	TGTGCCAGCAGCCAAGGGTGGCGGGGGGACAATGAGCAGTTCTTC
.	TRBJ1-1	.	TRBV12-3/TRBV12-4	CASRPEGVPTEAFF	TGTGCCAGCAGGCCCGAGGGGGTACCAACGGAAGCTTTCTTT
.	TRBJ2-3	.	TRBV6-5	CASSYSGGSTDTQYF	TGTGCCAGCAGTTACTCTGGGGGTAGCACAGATACGCAGTATTTT
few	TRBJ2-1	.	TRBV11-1	CASSTRQEQFF	TGTGCCAGCAGCACTCGACAGGAGCAGTTCTTC
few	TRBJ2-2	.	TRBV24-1	CATSDPYRVGNTGELFF	TGTGCCACCAGTGACCCCTACAGGGTAGGGAACACCGGGGAGCTGTTTTTT
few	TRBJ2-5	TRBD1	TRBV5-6	CASSLMGQQETQYF	TGTGCCAGCAGCTTAATGGGACAGCAAGAGACCCAGTACTTC
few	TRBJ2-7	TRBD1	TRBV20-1	CSAETRTGDLSFSYEQYF	TGCAGTGCTGAGACGAGGACAGGGGACCTCTCCTTCTCCTACGAGCAGTACTTC
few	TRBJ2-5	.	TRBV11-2	CASTPQGGGPQETQYF	TGTGCCAGTACGCCACAAGGGGGAGGGCCCCAAGAGACCCAGTACTTC
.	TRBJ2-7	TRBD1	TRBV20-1	CSARDWDSYEQYF	TGCAGTGCTAGAGATTGGGACAGCTACGAGCAGTACTTC
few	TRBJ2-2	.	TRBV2	CASSDRGQSTNTGELFF	TGTGCCAGCAGTGATCGGGGGCAGTCCACGAACACCGGGGAGCTGTTTTTT
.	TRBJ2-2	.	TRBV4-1	CASSQVGVTGELFF	TGCGCCAGCAGCCAAGTGGGAGTGACCGGGGAGCTGTTTTTT